This T cell receptor beta chain was profiled in a study of naive and memory T cell subsets. The study's findings and limits: This RNA-based method may be sensitive to activation-related transcript changes.

Amplification of ligated cDNA took four PCR rounds with SP2 and nested alpha and beta constant primers. Reverse transcription of blood and skin TCR RNA was primed at alpha and beta constant regions. Each CDR3 protein is one row after TCRdb ran MiXCR on the 5' RACE reads. The data hold more than 50,000 distinct CDR3 sequences, with about 7% observed a single time. The table lists this clonotype with many counts. Its target is not known. Looked up from germline, CDR1 is WNHNN and CDR2 is SYGVQD (reference sequence). The CDR3 spans 13 residues. V was trimmed by 3 bases and J by 11 bases, leaving 16 bases between them. An oligonucleotide containing a UMI was ligated to the 3' end of TCR cDNA. Adult healthy volunteers gave 2.5 ml peripheral blood for whole-blood RNA.

This chain connects TRBV10-1 to TRBJ1-1; D is uncertain. This sequence was found in a male donor in good health. The CDR3 sequence is CASSERQLSRAFF. For the CDR3, the DNA is TGCGCCAGCAGTGAACGGCAACTCTCTCGGGCTTTCTTT.